Sequencing of this T cell receptor (beta chain) was carried out in a study of early stage breast cancer tumors. Broader study findings: Compared with adjacent normal breast, tumors showed about 2.4-fold denser, more clonal T cells. Unsorted bulk genomic DNA sequencing lacked pairing and functional marker data.

Each sample had two DNA replicates, 0.5 ug blood or roughly 1.4 ug tissue. Sequenced by immunoSEQ multiplex PCR; TCRdb stores in-frame clones only, minus some. The sample has tens of thousands of clones, about 89% seen once; the top ten hold more than 4%. As to this clone: Its antigen is currently unknown.

The CDR3 contains 14 residues. V trimming: 3 bases; J trimming: 4 bases; junction bases outside the gene matches: 2. Germline-derived CDR1 and CDR2 are SGHDT and YYEEEE. The sequence was obtained from a person aged 65 to 79 with breast cancer. Sequencing was performed on blood. V gene TRBV5-6 combines with J gene TRBJ2-3; the match to TRBD2 covers 10 bases. The CDR3 DNA reads as TGTGCCAGCAGCTCCGGACTAGCGGCAGATACGCAGTATTTT. It is translated as CASSSGLAADTQYF.